Each of the 27 T cell receptor beta chains below was sequenced from the same sample in a study of blood T cell repertoires in COVID-19. Using immunoSEQ multiplex PCR, the repertoire was profiled, and TCRdb retains in-frame clones only, with some absent. The sample includes approximately 90,000 clones, about 85% of them seen just once. The sample comprised peripheral blood. These receptors were collected from a man aged 45-65 years with acute or convalescent COVID-19.

J is TRBJ2-7 and V is TRBV6-2 or TRBV6-3; 7 bases map to TRBD2. The CDR3 has 15 residues. The germline V gene has CDR1 MNHEY and CDR2 SVGEGT. V lost 5 bases and J lost 3; bases outside the gene matches: 10. The CDR3 DNA reads as TGTGCCAGCAGTACCCCTGCGGGAGCCAACTACGAGCAGTACTTC. Protein sequence: CASSTPAGANYEQYF.

The chain is built from TRBV3-1 (or the pseudogene TRBV3-2) and TRBJ2-6; D is ambiguous. This CDR3 contains 16 residues. Trimming removed 8 bases at V and 4 bases at J, with 18 bases between. CDR1 and CDR2 from the germline V gene are LGHDT and YNNKEL (reference sequence). Here the CDR3 DNA reads TGTGCCAGCCTAAGGCCCGGGTCAGCCGGGGCCAACGTCCTGACTTTC. Protein: CASLRPGSAGANVLTF.

This chain links TRBV6-6 with TRBJ1-5, with D uncertain. V was pared by 2 bases and J by 1 base, with 6 bases between. The CDR3 loop spans 14 amino acids. CDR1 MNHNY and CDR2 SVGAGI come from the germline V gene (reference sequence). CDR3 in DNA: TGTGCCAGCAGTTACGGCAACAGCAATCAGCCCCAGCATTTT. The encoded protein is CASSYGNSNQPQHF.

The chain recombines TRBV7-3 with TRBJ2-2, with TRBD1 as a possible D gene (7 bases). The CDR3 spans 15 residues. Germline V gene lookup returns CDR1 SGHTA and CDR2 FQGTGA. V shed 5 bases and J shed 6 bases, with 16 bases lying between them. CDR3 sequence: CASSPRGTVAGELFF. The DNA of the CDR3 is TGTGCCAGCAGCCCTCGCGGGACAGTCGCCGGGGAGCTGTTTTTT.

The chain recombines TRBV6-6 with TRBJ2-7; 9 nucleotides line up with TRBD1. V lost 6 bases, J lost 6 bases, and 9 bases stayed unmatched. The length of the CDR3 is 14 residues. CDR1 is MNHNY and CDR2 is SVGAGI in the germline V gene (reference sequence). The CDR3 DNA follows: TGTGCCAGCAGCTCGGGACAGGGAATAAGCGAGCAGTACTTC. Translation: CASSSGQGISEQYF.

The CDR3 region is CASSQSTGTYYGYTF. CDR3 sequence (DNA): TGTGCCAGCAGCCAGTCAACCGGGACATACTATGGCTACACCTTC. The chain joins TRBV11-2 to TRBJ1-2, with D tentatively TRBD1 (6 bases). Trimming cost V 5 bases and J 3 bases, with 16 bases left between them. This CDR3 has 15 amino acids. Germline CDR1 SGHAT, CDR2 FQNNGV.

The genes are TRBV18 and TRBJ1-5; D may be TRBD1 (6 bases). The ends were cut back, 3 bases at V and 3 bases at J, with 9 bases in the middle. In germline, CDR1 is KGHSH, CDR2 LQKENI. The CDR3 is 14 residues long. CDR3 sequence (DNA): TGTGCCAGCTCACCGGACAGCCCCAATCAGCCCCAGCATTTT. Encoded protein: CASSPDSPNQPQHF.

This clone was seen only once. The rearrangement joins TRBV19 to TRBJ1-1; D unresolved. The CDR3 has 14 amino acids. V gave up 6 bases and J gave up 1 base, with 12 bases separating them. CDR1 and CDR2 from the germline V gene are LNHDA and SQIVND (reference sequence). This CDR3 reads CASSEGGGNTEAFF. The CDR3 DNA reads as TGTGCCAGTAGCGAAGGCGGTGGGAACACTGAAGCTTTCTTT.

The rearrangement uses TRBV27 and TRBJ2-1; 11 bases fit TRBD2. The ends lost 2 bases at V and 8 bases at J; junction bases unmatched: 8. Germline CDR1 and CDR2: MNHEY and SMNVEV (reference sequence). The CDR3 length is 16 residues. DNA for the CDR3: TGTGCCAGCAGTTTAGTTAGCGGGGGGGCCGAGGATGAGCAGTTCTTC. This translates into CASSLVSGGAEDEQFF.

A single count supports this clone. The CDR3 loop reads CASSPLSSTDTQYF. The CDR3 DNA is TGTGCCAGCAGCCCACTTTCTAGCACAGATACGCAGTATTTT. This chain joins TRBV7-3 and TRBJ2-3, with unresolved D. The V end was cut by 5 bases, the J end by 0 bases, with 9 bases between. The CDR3 spans 14 residues. Germline values: CDR1 SGHTA, CDR2 FQGTGA.

This clone was counted a single time. The chain employs TRBV18 and TRBJ2-3; TRBD2 might be the D (5 bases). Trimming removed 2 bases from V and 6 bases from J, with 9 bases in between. This CDR3 comprises 13 residues. Germline V gives CDR1 KGHSH, CDR2 LQKENI. This CDR3 is CASSPRTSDTQYF. The CDR3 nucleotides read TGTGCCAGCTCACCAAGGACTTCTGATACGCAGTATTTT.

This chain joins TRBV4-3 and TRBJ1-1; no firm D call. The CDR3 runs 16 residues. CDR1 is LGHNA, CDR2 YSLEER, per germline. V lost 0 bases to trimming and J lost 4 bases, with 15 bases between them. CDR3 in DNA: TGCGCCAGCAGCCAAGAGGGTTCGGGGTCAGGCACTGAAGCTTTCTTT. Its translation: CASSQEGSGSGTEAFF.

The V gene is TRBV19, the J gene TRBJ2-5, with 7 bases matching TRBD1. Germline CDR1 is LNHDA and CDR2 is SQIVND (reference sequence). This CDR3 is built from 13 residues. J lost 3 bases, V lost 6 bases, and 4 bases had no gene match. The CDR3 region has the DNA TGTGCCAGTAGCCCAACAGGGGAAGAGACCCAGTACTTC. Translation gives CASSPTGEETQYF.

The chain recombines TRBV2 with TRBJ1-5, with 8 nucleotides matching TRBD1. Germline V gene sequence: CDR1 SNHLY, CDR2 FYNNEI. With 8 bases clipped from V and 7 bases from J, the junction kept 10 bases outside the gene matches. There are 14 residues in the CDR3. The CDR3 reads CASGQGDQGQPQHF. The CDR3 bases are TGTGCCAGCGGACAGGGCGATCAGGGACAGCCCCAGCATTTT.

This clone has a single count. The chain couples TRBV7-7 to TRBJ2-7; 8 bases are shared with TRBD2. CDR1 and CDR2 from the germline V gene are SSHAT and FNYEAQ (reference sequence). This CDR3 spans 16 amino acids. Losses at the gene ends were 5 bases for V and 2 bases for J; bases not matched to a gene: 11. The chain's CDR3 is CASSPVAGGGTYEQYF. DNA of the CDR3: TGTGCCAGCAGCCCTGTGGCGGGAGGAGGGACCTACGAGCAGTACTTC.

The rearrangement uses TRBV5-6 and TRBJ1-2; TRBD1 might be the D (6 bases). V lost 6 bases to trimming and J lost 3 bases, with 15 bases between them. Germline values: CDR1 SGHDT, CDR2 YYEEEE. The CDR3 is 14 amino acids. For the CDR3, the DNA is TGTGCCAGCAACGCCGCAGGGGAGCACTATGGCTACACCTTC. This gives the protein CASNAAGEHYGYTF.

The V and J genes are TRBV30 and TRBJ1-5; no clear D. This CDR3 is built from 14 residues. Germline CDR1 and CDR2: GTSNPN and SVGIG (reference sequence). Trimming removed 0 bases from V and 4 bases from J, with 10 bases in between. The CDR3 here is CAWSVSTSNQPQHF. DNA for the CDR3: TGTGCCTGGAGTGTATCGACAAGTAATCAGCCCCAGCATTTT.

The J gene is TRBJ1-4, the V gene TRBV27; 7 bases map to TRBD1. CDR3 length: 15 residues. Germline CDR1 is MNHEY and CDR2 is SMNVEV (reference sequence). After removal of 5 bases from V and 4 bases from J, the junction contained 7 bases not matched to a gene. CDR3 sequence: CASSPQGGLNEKLFF. In DNA form, the CDR3 reads TGTGCCAGCAGTCCCCAGGGGGGCCTTAATGAAAAACTGTTTTTT.

The chain has TRBV10-3 and TRBJ2-7; D not resolved. There are 14 residues in the CDR3. The germline CDR1 and CDR2 sequences are ENHRY and SYGVKD. Trimming took 3 bases from V and 3 from J, leaving 12 bases between them. The CDR3 bases are TGTGCCATCAGTGATTCTAGAACCGGCTACGAGCAGTACTTC. It codes for CAISDSRTGYEQYF.

This chain uses TRBV9 with TRBJ2-5, with D tentatively TRBD1 (6 bases). The germline V gene encodes CDR1 SGDLS and CDR2 YYNGEE. Trimming pared 1 base from V and 2 bases from J, leaving 15 bases between. The length of the CDR3 is 16 residues. CDR3 amino acids: CASSVTVGTTQETQYF. The CDR3 DNA is TGTGCCAGCAGCGTAACTGTGGGGACAACACAAGAGACCCAGTACTTC. Supplemented by reference TRBV9 and TRBJ2-5, the full variable domain reads DSGVTQTPKHLITATGQRVTLRCSPRSGDLSVYWYQQSLDQGLQFLIQYYNGEERAKGNILERFSAQQFPDLHSELNLSSLELGDSALYFCASSVTVGTTQETQYFGPGTRLLVL.

This chain links TRBV7-2 with TRBJ2-7, with 9 bases aligning to TRBD2. V gave up 1 base and J gave up 4 bases; unmatched junction bases: 11. The CDR3 totals 17 residues. The germline gives CDR1 SGHTA, CDR2 FQGNSA. The CDR3 sequence is CASSLVAGGPVGYEQYF. In DNA, the CDR3 is TGTGCCAGCAGCTTAGTTGCGGGAGGGCCTGTTGGGTACGAGCAGTACTTC.

The chain is built from TRBV30 and TRBJ2-5; 11 positions agree with TRBD2. The junction had 8 bases not matched to a gene; V was cut back by 4 bases and J by 4 bases. The CDR3 sequence is 15 residues long. The germline gives CDR1 GTSNPN, CDR2 SVGIG (reference sequence). The CDR3 nucleotides read TGTGCCTGGAACTCGCTAGCGGGAGGATCAGAGACCCAGTACTTC. Amino acid sequence: CAWNSLAGGSETQYF.

The chain is built from TRBV28 and TRBJ2-3; D perhaps matches TRBD2 (6 bases). This CDR3 is built from 14 residues. The V end lost 5 bases, the J end lost 11 bases, and 20 bases lay between the germline ends. CDR1 and CDR2 (germline): MDHEN, SYDVKM. CDR3 coding DNA: TGTGCCAGCAGTCCCTCCAGATCGGCGGAGGGGCAGTATTTT. It translates to CASSPSRSAEGQYF.

The chain carries TRBV28 and TRBJ2-1, with a weak D call TRBD1 (6 bases). The V end was cut by 6 bases, the J end by 2 bases, with 14 bases between. Germline lookup yields CDR1 MDHEN and CDR2 SYDVKM. This CDR3 region has 15 residues. In DNA, the CDR3 is TGTGCCAGCAGCAAGGTCGGGACACCCTACAATGAGCAGTTCTTC. Residues: CASSKVGTPYNEQFF.

The rearrangement joins TRBV6-2 or TRBV6-3 to TRBJ2-7; TRBD2 matches 7 bases. Trimming took 0 bases from V and 0 from J; bases not matched to a gene: 14. This CDR3 has 19 residues. Per germline, CDR1 MNHEY and CDR2 SVGEGT. DNA of the CDR3: TGTGCCAGCAGTTACTCGAGAGATGGTAGGGACTACCCCTCCTACGAGCAGTACTTC. Protein: CASSYSRDGRDYPSYEQYF.

This sequence joins TRBV7-2 and TRBJ1-2, with D maybe TRBD1 (5 bases). V dropped 0 bases and J dropped 5 bases, with 13 bases sitting between them. Germline V CDR1 and CDR2: SGHTA, FQGNSA. The CDR3 sequence is 15 residues long. CDR3 nucleotides: TGTGCCAGCAGCTTAGCTACAGCGGGGCGATATGGCTACACCTTC. Translation gives CASSLATAGRYGYTF.

V and J are TRBV10-2 and TRBJ1-5; D remains unclear. The CDR3 is made up of 17 amino acids. CDR1 and CDR2 (germline): WSHSY, SAAADI. V lost 3 bases and J lost 3, with 18 bases in between. The CDR3 region is CASSEGARAGVNQPQHF. The CDR3 coding sequence is TGCGCCAGCAGTGAAGGTGCGAGGGCTGGGGTCAATCAGCCCCAGCATTTT.